Described below is a single T cell receptor (beta chain) sequence and its context. Its antigen is undetermined. Genes and germline come from the mouse. The read falls 1 residue short of the CDR3 end, and the missing part is taken from the germline J gene. TCRdb keeps only in-frame clones here, not all; method: immunoSEQ multiplex PCR. The profile covers about 50,000 clones, with about 73% appearing a single time and less than 0.85% taken by the ten largest. This sample was included in a study of tissue T cells after allogeneic stem cell transplantation. General study findings and limits: Motif-based clustering found tissue-specific repertoire signatures shared across patients, though few clones were shared. Tissue-detected TCR repertoire was only partly captured by blood and spleen T cells. Alloreactivity or antigen specificity of tissue TCRs was not determined; some clones might be host cells. The patient cohort was small and clinically heterogeneous, with limited sampling depth.

This CDR3 comprises 15 residues. Germline lookup yields CDR1 NNHDY and CDR2 SYVADS. V shed 0 bases and J shed 3 bases, with 12 bases lying between them. The rearrangement joins TRBV13-3 to TRBJ1-2; tentative D call: TRBD1 (6 bases). Sample: sorted cells pooled from one or two spleens. The TCR was taken from a pool of C57BL/6 mice in good health. Incomplete CDR3 DNA: TGTGCCAGCAGTGATGCGAGGGAGGGGGACTCCGACTACACC. This gives the protein CASSDAREGDSDYT. The whole CDR3 protein is CASSDAREGDSDYTF.